Ten or more counts support the clone carrying this T cell receptor beta chain. Its antigen is unknown. This sample stems from a study of T cells in Graves' hyperthyroidism and ophthalmopathy. Study-level background: Specimen type is peripheral blood, collected at initial diagnosis prior to any treatment.

The study left out patients who had uncontrolled infection, other autoimmune disease, pregnancy or lactation. Researchers amplified the TCR beta CDR3 regions from RNA transcripts. The study used the HTBI primer set for a first-round RT-PCR of the TCR CDR3. TCRdb reprocessed the multiplex PCR reads via MiXCR and lists one record per CDR3 protein. The top ten clones hold around 35% of a sample with roughly 330,000 distinct CDR3 sequences, 16% of them seen once. CDR3 length equals 13 residues. Trimming cost V 6 bases and J 7 bases, with 13 bases left between them. Points from the study as a whole: In blood, most of the thyroid clonotypes expanded above 0.001 were also present. The model anticipated ophthalmopathy a median around six months pre-onset.

The receptor was isolated from a man aged 30-40 years with Graves' hyperthyroidism. The sequencing sample was made of blood. V usage is TRBV12-3 or TRBV12-4 and J usage is TRBJ1-5, with unresolved D. Here the CDR3 DNA reads TGTGCCAGCAGCCCCCACCTTGGACAGCCCCAGCATTTT. Translating gives CASSPHLGQPQHF.